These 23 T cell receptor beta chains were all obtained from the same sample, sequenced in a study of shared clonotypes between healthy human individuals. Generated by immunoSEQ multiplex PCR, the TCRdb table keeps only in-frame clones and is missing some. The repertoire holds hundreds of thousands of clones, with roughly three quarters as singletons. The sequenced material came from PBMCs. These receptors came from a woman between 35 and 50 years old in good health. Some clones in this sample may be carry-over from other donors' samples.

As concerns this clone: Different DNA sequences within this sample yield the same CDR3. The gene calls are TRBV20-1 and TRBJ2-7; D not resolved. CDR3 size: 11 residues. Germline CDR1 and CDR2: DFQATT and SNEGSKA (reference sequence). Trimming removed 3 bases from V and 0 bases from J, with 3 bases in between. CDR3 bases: TGCAGTGCTAGCGGCTCCTACGAGCAGTACTTC. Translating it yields CSASGSYEQYF.

The CDR3, as DNA: TGTGCCAGCAGAATTAACCGGGACAGGGCGTTCACTTTCTTT. As protein: CASRINRDRAFTFF. The genes are TRBV2 and TRBJ1-1, with TRBD1 identical over 9 bases. Germline CDR1 reads SNHLY; CDR2 reads FYNNEI. Trimming at V came to 6 bases and at J to 12 bases, leaving 14 bases not matched to a gene. CDR3 length equals 14 residues. Based on the CDR3 plus reference TRBV2 and TRBJ1-1, the full variable domain is EPEVTQTPSHQVTQMGQEVILRCVPISNHLYFYWYRQILGQKVEFLVSFYNNEISEKSEIFDDQFSVERPDGSNFTLKIRSTKLEDSAMYFCASRINRDRAFTFFGQGTRLTVV.

CDR3 DNA: TGTGCCAGCAGCCAAGACCCCGGGAGCACAGATACGCAGTATTTT. Its translation: CASSQDPGSTDTQYF. The V call is TRBV4-2, the J call TRBJ2-3; no firm D call. From germline, CDR1 is LGHNA and CDR2 YNFKEQ. The length of the CDR3 is 15 residues. The V end was cut by 0 bases, the J end by 0 bases, with 7 bases between.

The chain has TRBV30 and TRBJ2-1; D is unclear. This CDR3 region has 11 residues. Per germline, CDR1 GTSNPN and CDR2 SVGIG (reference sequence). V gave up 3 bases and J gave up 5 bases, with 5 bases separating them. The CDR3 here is CAWSRDNEQFF. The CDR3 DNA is TGTGCCTGGAGCCGCGACAATGAGCAGTTCTTC.

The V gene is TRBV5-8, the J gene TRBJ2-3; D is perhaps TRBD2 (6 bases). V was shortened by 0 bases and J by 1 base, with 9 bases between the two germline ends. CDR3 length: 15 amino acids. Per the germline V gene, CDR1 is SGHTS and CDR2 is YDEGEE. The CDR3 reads CASSLELAGTDTQYF. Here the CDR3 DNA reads TGTGCCAGCAGCTTGGAACTAGCAGGCACAGATACGCAGTATTTT.

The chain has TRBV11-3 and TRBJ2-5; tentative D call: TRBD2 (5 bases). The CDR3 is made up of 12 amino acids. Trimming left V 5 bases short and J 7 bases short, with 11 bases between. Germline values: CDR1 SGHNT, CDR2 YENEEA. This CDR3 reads CASSPDAGTQYF. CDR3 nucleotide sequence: TGTGCCAGCAGCCCTGATGCGGGGACCCAGTACTTC.

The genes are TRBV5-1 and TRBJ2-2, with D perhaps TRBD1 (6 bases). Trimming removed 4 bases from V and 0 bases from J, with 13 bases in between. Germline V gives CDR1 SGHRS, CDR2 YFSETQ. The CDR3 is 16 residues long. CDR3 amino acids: CASSLTGPTNTGELFF. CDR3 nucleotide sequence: TGCGCCAGCAGCCTGACAGGCCCCACGAACACCGGGGAGCTGTTTTTT.

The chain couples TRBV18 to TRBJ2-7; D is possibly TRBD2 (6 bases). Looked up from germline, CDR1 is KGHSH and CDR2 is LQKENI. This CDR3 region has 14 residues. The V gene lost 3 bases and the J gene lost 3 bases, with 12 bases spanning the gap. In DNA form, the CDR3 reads TGTGCCAGCTCACCGACTTGGCGGGACTACGAGCAGTACTTC. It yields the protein CASSPTWRDYEQYF.

DNA for the CDR3: TGTGCCAGCAACCAGATACAGACCAGCAATCAGCCCCAGCATTTT. Protein sequence: CASNQIQTSNQPQHF. The rearrangement joins TRBV2 to TRBJ1-5; D is ambiguous. Germline assignment: CDR1 SNHLY and CDR2 FYNNEI. CDR3 length: 15 amino acids. V was clipped by 7 bases and J by 1 base, with 14 bases between them.

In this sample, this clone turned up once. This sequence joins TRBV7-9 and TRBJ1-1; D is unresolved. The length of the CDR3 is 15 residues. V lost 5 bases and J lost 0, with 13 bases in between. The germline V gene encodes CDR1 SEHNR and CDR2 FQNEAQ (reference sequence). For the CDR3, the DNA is TGTGCCAGCAGCCACCGAGGAGGGTTGAACACTGAAGCTTTCTTT. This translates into CASSHRGGLNTEAFF.

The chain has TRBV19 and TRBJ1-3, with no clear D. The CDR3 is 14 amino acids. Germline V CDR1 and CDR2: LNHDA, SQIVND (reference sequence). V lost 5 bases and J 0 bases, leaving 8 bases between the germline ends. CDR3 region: CASSPQNSGNTIYF. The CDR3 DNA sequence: TGTGCCAGTAGTCCCCAGAACTCTGGAAACACCATATATTTT.

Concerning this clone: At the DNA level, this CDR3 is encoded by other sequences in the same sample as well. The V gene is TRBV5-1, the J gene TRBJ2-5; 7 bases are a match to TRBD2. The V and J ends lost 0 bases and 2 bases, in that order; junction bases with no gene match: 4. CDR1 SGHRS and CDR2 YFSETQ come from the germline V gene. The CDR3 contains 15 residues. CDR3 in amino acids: CASSLGASGQETQYF. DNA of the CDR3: TGCGCCAGCAGCTTGGGGGCTAGCGGACAAGAGACCCAGTACTTC.

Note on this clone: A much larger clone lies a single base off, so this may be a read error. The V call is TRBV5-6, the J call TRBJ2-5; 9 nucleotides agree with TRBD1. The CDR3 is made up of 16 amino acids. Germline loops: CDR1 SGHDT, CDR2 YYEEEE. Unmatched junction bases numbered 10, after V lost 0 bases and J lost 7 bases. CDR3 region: CASSLVPTGGASTQYF. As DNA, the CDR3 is TGTGCCAGCAGCTTGGTCCCGACAGGGGGGGCGTCGACCCAGTACTTC.

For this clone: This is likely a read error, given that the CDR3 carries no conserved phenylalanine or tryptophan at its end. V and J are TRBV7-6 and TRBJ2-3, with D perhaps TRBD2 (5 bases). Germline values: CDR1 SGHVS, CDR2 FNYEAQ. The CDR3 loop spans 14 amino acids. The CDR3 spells CASRLGRGRDTQYL. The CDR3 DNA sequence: TGTGCCAGCAGATTAGGTAGAGGGAGAGATACGCAGTATCTT.

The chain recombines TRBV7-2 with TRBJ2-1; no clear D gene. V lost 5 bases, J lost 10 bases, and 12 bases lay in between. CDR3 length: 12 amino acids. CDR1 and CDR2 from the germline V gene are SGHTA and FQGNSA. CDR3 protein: CASSLSVGEQFF. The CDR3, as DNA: TGTGCCAGCAGCCTATCCGTCGGGGAGCAGTTCTTC. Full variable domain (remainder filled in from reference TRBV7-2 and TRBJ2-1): GAGVSQSPSNKVTEKGKDVELRCDPISGHTALYWYRQSLGQGLEFLIYFQGNSAPDKSGLPSDRFSAERTGGSVSTLTIQRTQQEDSAVYLCASSLSVGEQFFGPGTRLTVL.

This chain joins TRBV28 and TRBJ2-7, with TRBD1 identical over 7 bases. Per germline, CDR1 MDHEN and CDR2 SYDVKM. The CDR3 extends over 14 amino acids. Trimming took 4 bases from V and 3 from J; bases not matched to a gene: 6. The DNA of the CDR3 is TGTGCCAGCAGTTCCGGACAGGCCTACTACGAGCAGTACTTC. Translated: CASSSGQAYYEQYF.

CDR3 sequence (DNA): TGTGCCAGCAGCTCCGGGACTAGCGGGAGGGGCACCTACGAGCAGTACTTC. Protein: CASSSGTSGRGTYEQYF. The chain recombines TRBV5-7 with TRBJ2-7; 16 bases align to TRBD2. TRBV5-7 is marked as an open reading frame, function uncertain. V shed 3 bases, J shed 2 bases, and the junction held 5 bases outside the gene matches. The CDR3 has 17 amino acids.

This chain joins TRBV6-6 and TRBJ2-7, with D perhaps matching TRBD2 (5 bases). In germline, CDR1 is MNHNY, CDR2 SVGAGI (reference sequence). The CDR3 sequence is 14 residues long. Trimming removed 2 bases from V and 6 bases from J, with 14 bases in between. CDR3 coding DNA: TGTGCCAGCAGTTACGCGGGCGGAGCCTCCGAGCAGTACTTC. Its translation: CASSYAGGASEQYF.

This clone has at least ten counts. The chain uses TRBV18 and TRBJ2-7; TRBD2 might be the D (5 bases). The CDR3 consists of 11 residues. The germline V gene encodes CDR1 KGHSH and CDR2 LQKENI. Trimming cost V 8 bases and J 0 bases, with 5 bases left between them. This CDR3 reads CASRDSYEQYF. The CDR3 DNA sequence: TGTGCCAGCCGGGACTCCTACGAGCAGTACTTC.

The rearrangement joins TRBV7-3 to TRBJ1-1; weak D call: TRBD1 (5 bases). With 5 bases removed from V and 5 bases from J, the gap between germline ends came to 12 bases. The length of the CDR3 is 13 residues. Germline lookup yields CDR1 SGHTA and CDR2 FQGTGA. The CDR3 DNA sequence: TGTGCCAGCAGCCAGGGACGCACTACTGAAGCTTTCTTT. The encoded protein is CASSQGRTTEAFF.

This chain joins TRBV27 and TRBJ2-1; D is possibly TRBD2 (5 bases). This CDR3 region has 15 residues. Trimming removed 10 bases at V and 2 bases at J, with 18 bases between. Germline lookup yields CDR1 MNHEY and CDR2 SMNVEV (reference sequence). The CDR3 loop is CATTTFGLTYNEQFF. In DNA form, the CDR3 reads TGTGCCACGACGACATTTGGACTGACCTACAATGAGCAGTTCTTC.

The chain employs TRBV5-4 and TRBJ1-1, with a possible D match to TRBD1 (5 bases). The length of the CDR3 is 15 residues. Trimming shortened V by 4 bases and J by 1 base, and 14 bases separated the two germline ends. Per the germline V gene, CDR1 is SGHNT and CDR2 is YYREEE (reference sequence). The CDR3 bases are TGTGCCAGCAGCCCTAGGTCAGGGAAGAACACTGAAGCTTTCTTT. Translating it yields CASSPRSGKNTEAFF.

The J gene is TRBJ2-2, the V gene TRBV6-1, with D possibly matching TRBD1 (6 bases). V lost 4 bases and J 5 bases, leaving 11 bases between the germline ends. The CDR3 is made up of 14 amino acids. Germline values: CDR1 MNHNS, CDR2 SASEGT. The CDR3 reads CASSAWTETGELFF. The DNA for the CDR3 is TGTGCCAGCAGTGCGTGGACAGAGACCGGGGAGCTGTTTTTT.